This T cell receptor beta chain was profiled in a study of shared clonotypes between healthy human individuals. Study information: The donor group consisted of a couple of women and three men, aged 18 to 49.

With respect to this clone: The antigen remains unidentified.

Findings and caveats of the study: Estimated clonotype richness was generally higher in naive than memory subsets.

An assay was performed, and its level was deep. Generated by immunoSEQ multiplex PCR, the TCRdb table keeps only in-frame clones and is missing some. The repertoire has a few hundred thousand clones, 95% to 96% of them found once; the top ten carry about 0.11%. V gave up 7 bases and J gave up 3 bases, with 16 bases separating them. Germline CDR1 reads SQVTM; CDR2 reads ANQGSEA. CDR3 length: 13 amino acids. Only CD45RO-negative cells positively selected for CCR7 counted as naive CD8 cells, so terminally differentiated effector memory CD45RA+ cells were excluded. Donors comprised only Caucasian adults living in Nashville, Tennessee.

Sequencing used naive CD8+ T cells sorted from blood. The chain couples TRBV29-1 to TRBJ2-7; the D gene is possibly TRBD1 (6 bases). This receptor was obtained from a woman aged 25 to 39 in good health. The CDR3, as DNA: TGCAGCGCCAGGGACAATCAAAACTACGAGCAGTACTTC. Protein: CSARDNQNYEQYF.